The 8 T cell receptor beta chains reported below all come from one sample, sequenced in a study of shared clonotypes between healthy human individuals (dated by TCRdb to about 2020). The library was produced with the immunoSEQ multiplex PCR assay. The source is immuneACCESS, and TCRdb retained only in-frame sequences with V and J called. Part of the clones is not carried over; for the studies checked, unresolved V genes explain less than half of this, and the remainder is unexplained. This sample has a few hundred thousand clones in its table, and about 96% of those were observed once. The ten biggest clones cover roughly 0.05% of the sample. The sequencing sample was made of naive CD4+ T cells sorted from blood. The cell subset or site label on this specimen signifies: CD45RA+ positively selected. The receptors shown here come from a woman in her twenties or thirties in good health.

The chain recombines TRBV5-1 with TRBJ2-2; D is undetermined. Looked up from germline, CDR1 is SGHRS and CDR2 is YFSETQ. V was shortened by 3 bases and J by 7 bases, with 4 bases between the two germline ends. CDR3 length equals 11 residues. CDR3 bases: TGCGCCAGCAGCTCCGGCGGGGAGCTGTTTTTT. Residues: CASSSGGELFF. Full variable domain (outside the CDR3, taken from reference TRBV5-1 and TRBJ2-2): KAGVTQTPRYLIKTRGQQVTLSCSPISGHRSVSWYQQTPGQGLQFLFEYFSETQRNKGNFPGRFSGRQFSNSRSEMNVSTLELGDSALYLCASSSGGELFFGEGSRLTVL.

This clone was observed once. The chain has TRBV27 and TRBJ2-3, with 11 bases identical to TRBD2. Germline-derived CDR1 and CDR2 are MNHEY and SMNVEV (reference sequence). J gave up 2 bases and V 5 bases, and 15 bases lay outside the gene matches. This CDR3 comprises 19 residues. The CDR3 DNA sequence: TGTGCCAGCAGTGAGCTTAGCGGGAGGGCCCCCGCGGACACAGATACGCAGTATTTT. Encoded protein: CASSELSGRAPADTDTQYF.

Note on this clone: The same CDR3 can be traced to other DNA sequences in this sample. V and J are TRBV9 and TRBJ2-5; D is unresolved. The V gene lost 0 bases and the J gene lost 5 bases, with 5 bases spanning the gap. Germline assignment: CDR1 SGDLS and CDR2 YYNGEE. CDR3 length: 12 amino acids. This chain's CDR3 is CASSVAGETQYF. CDR3 bases: TGTGCCAGCAGCGTAGCTGGGGAGACCCAGTACTTC.

This chain joins TRBV7-2 and TRBJ2-7; 8 bases map to TRBD2. Germline V CDR1 and CDR2: SGHTA, FQGNSA. The CDR3 runs to 15 residues. The junction had 8 bases not matched to a gene; V was cut back by 5 bases and J by 2 bases. DNA of the CDR3: TGTGCCAGCAGCAAGGGACTAGGCGATCCCTACGAGCAGTACTTC. Its translation: CASSKGLGDPYEQYF.

V gene TRBV5-1 combines with J gene TRBJ2-1, with 7 bases aligning to TRBD2. The length of the CDR3 is 16 residues. The germline V gene encodes CDR1 SGHRS and CDR2 YFSETQ. The V gene end was trimmed by 4 bases and the J gene end by 8 bases; junction bases not matched to a gene: 15. The CDR3 nucleotides are TGCGCCAGCAGCAGTAGCGGGCCCTATGGGGTCGATGAGCAGTTCTTC. Its translation is CASSSSGPYGVDEQFF.

CDR3 sequence reads: CASSLAGQLGYTF. The CDR3 nucleotides are TGTGCCAGCAGCTTGGCGGGACAGCTCGGCTACACCTTC. This chain links TRBV5-4 with TRBJ1-2; 7 bases are shared with TRBD1. The CDR3 covers 13 residues. Looked up from germline, CDR1 is SGHNT and CDR2 is YYREEE (reference sequence). J gave up 8 bases and V 0 bases, and 4 bases lay outside the gene matches.

The chain links TRBV7-2 to TRBJ2-3; 9 positions agree with TRBD2. V lost 0 bases to trimming and J lost 4 bases; unmatched junction nucleotides: 11. This CDR3 is 18 amino acids long. Germline V CDR1 and CDR2: SGHTA, FQGNSA. As DNA, the CDR3 is TGTGCCAGCAGCTTAGCTACGTATAGCGGGAGTCTCCCAGATACGCAGTATTTT. Translated: CASSLATYSGSLPDTQYF.

This chain uses TRBV5-1 with TRBJ2-7; TRBD1 agrees at 9 bases. Germline V lookup: CDR1 SGHRS, CDR2 YFSETQ. The CDR3 extends over 14 amino acids. V lost 4 bases to trimming and J lost 5 bases; unmatched junction nucleotides: 7. Here the CDR3 DNA reads TGCGCCAGCAGCAGGGACAGGGCCCCGGACGAGCAGTACTTC. Amino acid sequence: CASSRDRAPDEQYF. The full variable domain, in which reference TRBV5-1 and TRBJ2-7 provide the parts outside the CDR3, is KAGVTQTPRYLIKTRGQQVTLSCSPISGHRSVSWYQQTPGQGLQFLFEYFSETQRNKGNFPGRFSGRQFSNSRSEMNVSTLELGDSALYLCASSRDRAPDEQYFGPGTRLTVT.